Listed below are T cell receptor beta chains from one sample, sequenced in a study of PD-L1 blockade in urothelial cancer. The table came from immunoSEQ multiplex PCR; TCRdb's copy has only in-frame clones and leaves some out. Of just under 30,000 clones listed, about 88% were seen once; the top ten hold approximately 1.8%. The specimen comprised PBMCs, sampled around atezolizumab (anti-PD-L1) treatment. These receptors originate from a man in his fifties or sixties with urothelial cancer. Each CDR3 is given with its conserved first and last residue. D genes are given only for firm matches. Rows give clone size only sometimes, using once, few, many, or a class for an expanded clone.

-	TRBV28	TRBJ1-2	few	TGTGCCAGCAGTTTACTGGGGCAGGGCTATGGCTACACCTTC	CASSLLGQGYGYTF
-	TRBV10-2	TRBJ2-7	-	TGCGCCAGCAGAAGGTGGGACACGAGCTACGAGCAGTACTTC	CASRRWDTSYEQYF
-	TRBV19	TRBJ1-2	-	TGTGCCAGTACCCTCGAAGGGGCTCCTAACTATGGCTACACCTTC	CASTLEGAPNYGYTF
-	TRBV5-1	TRBJ2-3	-	TGCGCCAGCAGACCGCAGGGGAGCACAGATACGCAGTATTTT	CASRPQGSTDTQYF
TRBD1	TRBV14	TRBJ1-6	-	TGTGCCAGCAGCCAAGATCCACAGGGGAAATCACCCCTCCACTTT	CASSQDPQGKSPLHF
TRBD1	TRBV28	TRBJ2-5	-	TGTGCCAGCAGTTATAACCGGACAGGGGGGGGTCTAGCGGGTGAGACCCAGTACTTC	CASSYNRTGGGLAGETQYF
TRBD2	TRBV28	TRBJ2-7	-	TGTGCCAGCAGTTCAACCGGGACTAGCCACTTAGGACTGTACTTC	CASSSTGTSHLGLYF
TRBD1	TRBV6-1	TRBJ1-2	-	TGTGCCAGCAGGGGGACAGTCGGATGGGACTATGGCTACACCTTC	CASRGTVGWDYGYTF
-	TRBV7-9	TRBJ1-2	-	TGTGCCAGCAGGAGCGGGATGAACTATGGCTACACCTTC	CASRSGMNYGYTF
TRBD1	TRBV5-4	TRBJ1-5	-	TGTGCCAGCAGCGCACATGGGACAGCCACGAGCCAGCCCCAGCATTTT	CASSAHGTATSQPQHF
-	TRBV28	TRBJ2-1	few	TGTGCCAGCAGTTTTACAGCAGTCCGGACTCCGACTGTTTCCAATGAGCAGTTCTTC	CASSFTAVRTPTVSNEQFF